The T cell receptor beta chain under discussion was sequenced for a study of beta chain features in type 1 diabetes. Every bit of the isolated RNA underwent reverse transcription, so sequencing read expressed TCRB transcripts. Only in-frame clones appear in the TCRdb table, and some are missing; sequencing was by immunoSEQ multiplex PCR. The repertoire has a few hundred thousand clones, 9.6% of them found once; the top ten carry 0.45% to 0.65%. V lost 0 bases to trimming and J lost 3 bases, with 18 bases between them. Germline CDR1 and CDR2: MGHRA and YSYEKL. This CDR3 spans 18 amino acids. Concerning this clone: Its cognate antigen is unknown.

Study-wide results and caveats: For Type 1 diabetes patients, all four CD4+ subsets carried TCRB CDR3s that were moderately but significantly shorter. The study found that naive, central memory and Treg TCRB repertoires appeared more similar in patients than in healthy donors.

The sequenced material came from central memory CD4+ T cells from blood. The J gene is TRBJ1-5, the V gene TRBV4-1; unclear D gene. The sequence derives from a young man with type 1 diabetes. CDR3 sequence: CASSQEYMNHGLNQPQHF. The CDR3 nucleotides are TGCGCCAGCAGCCAAGAATATATGAACCATGGGCTCAATCAGCCCCAGCATTTT.